This T cell receptor beta chain was captured by sequencing in a study of T cell repertoires in cytomegalovirus infection. For the study at large: Matching HLA type, along with CMV infection, was indicated by public TCR beta signatures. Overall study findings and caveats: Clonotypes of TCR beta that were HLA-C-restricted and CMV-specific dominated the ex vivo response. Individuals carrying CMV plus the relevant HLA were identified by cumulative frequency of public TCR beta families.

TCRdb ran MiXCR on the reads and lists one entry per CDR3 protein. The table records tens of thousands of distinct CDR3 sequences, approximately 3.6% of them present only once. A remark on this clonotype: As yet, its antigen is unknown. A much larger clone differs from this one at a single base, so this may be a read error.

With V trimmed by 4 bases and J by 10 bases, 11 bases remained unmatched. Germline CDR1 MNHEY, CDR2 SVGEGT. This CDR3 contains 16 residues. The rearrangement uses TRBV6-2 or TRBV6-3 and TRBJ1-5; the match to TRBD1 covers 12 bases. The source of this sequence is a human donor in good health (CMV status not recorded). Some clones in this sample may be carry-over from other donors' samples. Material for sequencing was PBMCs. Here the CDR3 reads CASSFSGTGGFHPQHF. CDR3 sequence (DNA): TGTGCCAGCAGTTTCTCCGGGACAGGGGGCTTTCATCCCCAGCATTTT.